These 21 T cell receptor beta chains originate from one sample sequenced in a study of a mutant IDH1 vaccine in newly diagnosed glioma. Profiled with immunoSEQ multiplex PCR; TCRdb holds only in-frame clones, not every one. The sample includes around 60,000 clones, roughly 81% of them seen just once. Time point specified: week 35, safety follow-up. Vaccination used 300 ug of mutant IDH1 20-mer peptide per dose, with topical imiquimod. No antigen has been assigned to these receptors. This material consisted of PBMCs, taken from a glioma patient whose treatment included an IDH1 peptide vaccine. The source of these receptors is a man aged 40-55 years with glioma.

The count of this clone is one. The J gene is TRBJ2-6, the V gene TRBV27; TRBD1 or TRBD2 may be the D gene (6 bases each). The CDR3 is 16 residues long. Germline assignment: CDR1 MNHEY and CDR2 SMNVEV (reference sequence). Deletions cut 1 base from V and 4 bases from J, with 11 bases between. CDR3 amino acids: CASSLLGGTGANVLTF. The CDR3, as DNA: TGTGCCAGCAGTTTATTAGGGGGGACCGGGGCCAACGTCCTGACTTTC.

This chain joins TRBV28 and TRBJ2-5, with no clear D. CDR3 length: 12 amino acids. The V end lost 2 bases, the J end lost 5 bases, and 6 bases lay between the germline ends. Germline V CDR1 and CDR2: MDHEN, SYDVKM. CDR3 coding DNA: TGTGCCAGCAGTTTACCGTTGGAGACCCAGTACTTC. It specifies CASSLPLETQYF.

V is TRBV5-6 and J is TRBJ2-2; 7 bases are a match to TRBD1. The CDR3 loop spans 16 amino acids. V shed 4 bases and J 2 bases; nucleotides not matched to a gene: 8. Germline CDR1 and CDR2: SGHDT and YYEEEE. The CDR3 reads CASSQPGTVNTGELFF. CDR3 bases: TGTGCCAGCAGCCAACCCGGGACAGTAAACACCGGGGAGCTGTTTTTT.

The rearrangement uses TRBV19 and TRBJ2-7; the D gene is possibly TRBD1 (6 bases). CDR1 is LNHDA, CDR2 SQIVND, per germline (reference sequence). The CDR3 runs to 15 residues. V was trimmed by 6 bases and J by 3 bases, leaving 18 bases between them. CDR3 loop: CASSQQGAPFYEQYF. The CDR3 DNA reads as TGTGCCAGTAGCCAACAGGGCGCCCCCTTCTACGAGCAGTACTTC.

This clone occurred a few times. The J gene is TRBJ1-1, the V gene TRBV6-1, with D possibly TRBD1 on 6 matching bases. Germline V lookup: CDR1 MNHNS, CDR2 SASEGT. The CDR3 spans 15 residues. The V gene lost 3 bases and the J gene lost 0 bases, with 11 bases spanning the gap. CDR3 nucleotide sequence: TGTGCCAGCAGTGATAGGGGGAACATGAACACTGAAGCTTTCTTT. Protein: CASSDRGNMNTEAFF.

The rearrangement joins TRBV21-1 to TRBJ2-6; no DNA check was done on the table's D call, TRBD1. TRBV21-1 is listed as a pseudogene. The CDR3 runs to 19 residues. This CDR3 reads CASSLRGPRGRHGANVLTF. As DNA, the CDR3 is TGTGCCAGCAGCCTAAGGGGGCCCAGGGGCCGACATGGGGCCAACGTCCTGACTTTC.

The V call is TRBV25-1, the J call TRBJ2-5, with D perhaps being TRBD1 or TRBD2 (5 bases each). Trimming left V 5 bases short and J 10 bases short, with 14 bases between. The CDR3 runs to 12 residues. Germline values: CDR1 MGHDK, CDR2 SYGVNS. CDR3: CASSTGTPLQYF. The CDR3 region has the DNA TGTGCCAGCAGTACCGGGACCCCTCTCCAGTACTTC.

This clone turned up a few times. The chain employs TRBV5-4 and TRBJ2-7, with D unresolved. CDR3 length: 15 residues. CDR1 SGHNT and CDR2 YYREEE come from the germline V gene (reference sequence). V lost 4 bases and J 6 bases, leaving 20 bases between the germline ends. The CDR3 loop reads CASSPPEALTGEQYF. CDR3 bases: TGTGCCAGCAGCCCCCCAGAGGCTTTAACGGGCGAGCAGTACTTC.

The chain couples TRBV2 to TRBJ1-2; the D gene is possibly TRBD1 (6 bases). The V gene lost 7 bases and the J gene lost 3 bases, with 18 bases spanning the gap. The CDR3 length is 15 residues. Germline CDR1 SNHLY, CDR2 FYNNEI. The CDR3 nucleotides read TGTGCCAGCATGAGAGAACAGGGCAATTACTATGGCTACACCTTC. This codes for CASMREQGNYYGYTF.

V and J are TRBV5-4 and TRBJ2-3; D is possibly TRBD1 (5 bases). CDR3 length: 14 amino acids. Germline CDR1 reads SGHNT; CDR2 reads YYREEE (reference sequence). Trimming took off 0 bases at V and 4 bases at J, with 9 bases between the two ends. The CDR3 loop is CASSLGQGSDTQYF. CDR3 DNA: TGTGCCAGCAGCTTGGGGCAGGGCTCAGATACGCAGTATTTT.

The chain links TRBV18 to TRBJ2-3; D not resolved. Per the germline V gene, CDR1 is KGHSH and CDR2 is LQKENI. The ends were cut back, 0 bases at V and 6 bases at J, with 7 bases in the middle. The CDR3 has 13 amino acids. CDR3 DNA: TGTGCCAGCTCACCACCCTCGATTGATACGCAGTATTTT. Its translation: CASSPPSIDTQYF.

CDR3 DNA sequence: TGTGCCAGCGGCCGGAGTGAGAACACTGAAGCTTTCTTT. It is translated as CASGRSENTEAFF. This sequence joins TRBV6-5 and TRBJ1-1; D unresolved. Trimming cost V 8 bases and J 1 base, with 11 bases left between them. The CDR3 sequence is 13 residues long. Germline-derived CDR1 and CDR2 are MNHEY and SVGAGI.

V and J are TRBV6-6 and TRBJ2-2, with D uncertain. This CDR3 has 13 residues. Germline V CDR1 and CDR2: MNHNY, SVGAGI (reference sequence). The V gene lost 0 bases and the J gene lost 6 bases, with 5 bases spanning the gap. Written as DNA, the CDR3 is TGTGCCAGCAGTTACTCGAAGGCCGGGGAGCTGTTTTTT. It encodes CASSYSKAGELFF.

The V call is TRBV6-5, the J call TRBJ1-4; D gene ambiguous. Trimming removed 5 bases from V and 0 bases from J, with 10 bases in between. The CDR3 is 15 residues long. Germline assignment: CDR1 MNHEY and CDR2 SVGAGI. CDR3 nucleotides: TGTGCCAGCAGTGGCCCGGGTTCAACTAATGAAAAACTGTTTTTT. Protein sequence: CASSGPGSTNEKLFF.

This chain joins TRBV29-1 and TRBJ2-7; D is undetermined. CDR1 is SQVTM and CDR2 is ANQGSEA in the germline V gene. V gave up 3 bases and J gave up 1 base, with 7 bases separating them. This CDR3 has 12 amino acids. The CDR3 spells CSVEESSYEQYF. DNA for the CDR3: TGCAGCGTTGAGGAGTCGTCCTACGAGCAGTACTTC.

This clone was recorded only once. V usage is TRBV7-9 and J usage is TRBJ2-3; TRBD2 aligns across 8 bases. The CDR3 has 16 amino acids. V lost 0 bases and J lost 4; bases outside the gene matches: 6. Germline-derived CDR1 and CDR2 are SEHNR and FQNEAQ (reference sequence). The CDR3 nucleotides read TGTGCCAGCAGCTTAGCGGCAAGCGGGAGAGCAGATACGCAGTATTTT. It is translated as CASSLAASGRADTQYF. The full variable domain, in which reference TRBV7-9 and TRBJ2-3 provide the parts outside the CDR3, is DTGVSQNPRHKITKRGQNVTFRCDPISEHNRLYWYRQTLGQGPEFLTYFQNEAQLEKSRLLSDRFSAERPKGSFSTLEIQRTEQGDSAMYLCASSLAASGRADTQYFGPGTRLTVL.

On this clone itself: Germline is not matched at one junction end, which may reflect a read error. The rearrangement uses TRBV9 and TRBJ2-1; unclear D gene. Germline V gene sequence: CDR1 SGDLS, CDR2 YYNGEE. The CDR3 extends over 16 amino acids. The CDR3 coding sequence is TGTGCCAGCAGCGCTGTACCTGGCCGCTCCTACGATGAGCAGTTCTTC. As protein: CASSAVPGRSYDEQFF. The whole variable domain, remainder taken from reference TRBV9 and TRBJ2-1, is DSGVTQTPKHLITATGQRVTLRCSPRSGDLSVYWYQQSLDQGLQFLIQYYNGEERAKGNILERFSAQQFPDLHSELNLSSLELGDSALYFCASSAVPGRSYDEQFFGPGTRLTVL.

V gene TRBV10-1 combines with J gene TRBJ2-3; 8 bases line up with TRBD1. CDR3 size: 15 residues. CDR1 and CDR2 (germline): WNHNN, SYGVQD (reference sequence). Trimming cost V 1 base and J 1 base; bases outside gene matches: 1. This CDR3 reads CASSELGQGTDTQYF. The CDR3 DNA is TGCGCCAGCAGTGAGTTGGGACAGGGCACAGATACGCAGTATTTT.

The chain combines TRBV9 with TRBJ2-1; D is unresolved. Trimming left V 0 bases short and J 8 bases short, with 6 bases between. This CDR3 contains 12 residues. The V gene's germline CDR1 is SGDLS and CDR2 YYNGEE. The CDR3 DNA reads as TGTGCCAGCAGCGTAGCGGTGGATGAGCAGTTCTTC. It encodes CASSVAVDEQFF.

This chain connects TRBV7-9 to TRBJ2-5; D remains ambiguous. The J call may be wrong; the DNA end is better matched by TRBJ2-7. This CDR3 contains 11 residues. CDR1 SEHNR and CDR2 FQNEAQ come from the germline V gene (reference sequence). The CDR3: CASTSDYEQYF. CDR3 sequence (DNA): TGTGCCAGCACCTCTGACTACGAGCAGTACTTC.

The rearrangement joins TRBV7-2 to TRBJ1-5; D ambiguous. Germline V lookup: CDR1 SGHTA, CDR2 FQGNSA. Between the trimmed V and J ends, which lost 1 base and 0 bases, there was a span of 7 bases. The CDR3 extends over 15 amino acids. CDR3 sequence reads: CASSLGQYSNQPQHF. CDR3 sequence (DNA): TGTGCCAGCAGCTTAGGGCAGTATAGCAATCAGCCCCAGCATTTT. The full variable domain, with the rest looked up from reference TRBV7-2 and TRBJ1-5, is GAGVSQSPSNKVTEKGKDVELRCDPISGHTALYWYRQSLGQGLEFLIYFQGNSAPDKSGLPSDRFSAERTGGSVSTLTIQRTQQEDSAVYLCASSLGQYSNQPQHFGDGTRLSIL.